One sample yielded the 9 T cell receptor beta chains listed below, sequenced in a study of T-cell memory formation after mild COVID-19. TCRdb reprocessed the 5' RACE reads via MiXCR and lists one record per CDR3 protein. In the table there are a few hundred thousand distinct CDR3 sequences, 20% to 25% of which are singletons. The specimen was PBMCs or a T cell subset sorted from them (not recorded which). These receptor sequences come from an adult woman who had mild COVID-19 (a few samples of this study predate the infection). Cell type and time point are not known.

This clonotype was seen ten or more times. The chain uses TRBV4-2 and TRBJ2-5; D is unresolved. Deletions cut 1 base from V and 4 bases from J, with 7 bases between. Germline V gene sequence: CDR1 LGHNA, CDR2 YNFKEQ. CDR3 length equals 13 residues. The CDR3 region has the DNA TGTGCCAGCAGCCAAGGCAGAGGAGAGACCCAGTACTTC. It encodes CASSQGRGETQYF.

This clonotype has only a few counts. V is TRBV5-1 and J is TRBJ2-3, with 8 bases aligning to TRBD1. The V gene's germline CDR1 is SGHRS and CDR2 YFSETQ. V lost 4 bases, J lost 1 base, and 5 bases stayed unmatched. The CDR3 runs 15 residues. The CDR3 DNA sequence: TGCGCCAGCAGCAGATCGACAGGGGGCACAGATACGCAGTATTTT. It specifies CASSRSTGGTDTQYF. The whole variable domain, filled in from reference TRBV5-1 and TRBJ2-3, reads KAGVTQTPRYLIKTRGQQVTLSCSPISGHRSVSWYQQTPGQGLQFLFEYFSETQRNKGNFPGRFSGRQFSNSRSEMNVSTLELGDSALYLCASSRSTGGTDTQYFGPGTRLTVL.

This chain joins TRBV6-2 or TRBV6-3 and TRBJ2-1, with D possibly matching TRBD2 (6 bases). Germline CDR1 and CDR2: MNHEY and SVGEGT. The CDR3 loop spans 15 amino acids. Trimming cost V 5 bases and J 4 bases, with 15 bases left between them. The CDR3 DNA sequence: TGTGCCAGCAGTACTCCCGGGACTGGGTACAATGAGCAGTTCTTC. This gives the protein CASSTPGTGYNEQFF.

This clonotype was observed a handful of times. This rearrangement joins TRBV20-1 to TRBJ2-7; 9 bases map to TRBD1. V lost 6 bases and J lost 1; bases outside the gene matches: 7. The CDR3 has 14 amino acids. Germline lookup yields CDR1 DFQATT and CDR2 SNEGSKA (reference sequence). The CDR3 region is CSAAVGTGSYEQYF. The CDR3, as DNA: TGCAGTGCCGCCGTCGGGACAGGGTCCTACGAGCAGTACTTC.

There are a few counts of this clonotype. The chain couples TRBV2 to TRBJ1-1; TRBD1 aligns across 9 bases. After removal of 6 bases from V and 4 bases from J, the junction contained 6 bases not matched to a gene. The germline V gene has CDR1 SNHLY and CDR2 FYNNEI. This CDR3 region has 14 residues. The CDR3 bases are TGTGCCAGCAGCTACAGGGGGCATGGCACTGAAGCTTTCTTT. This translates into CASSYRGHGTEAFF. Looking up the rest from reference TRBV2 and TRBJ1-1 gives the full variable domain: EPEVTQTPSHQVTQMGQEVILRCVPISNHLYFYWYRQILGQKVEFLVSFYNNEISEKSEIFDDQFSVERPDGSNFTLKIRSTKLEDSAMYFCASSYRGHGTEAFFGQGTRLTVV.

This clonotype was observed a few times. This rearrangement joins TRBV7-2 to TRBJ2-7; 10 bases line up with TRBD1. The junction had 13 bases not matched to a gene; V was cut back by 5 bases and J by 9 bases. This CDR3 is 15 amino acids long. The germline V gene encodes CDR1 SGHTA and CDR2 FQGNSA. The CDR3 coding sequence is TGTGCCAGCAGCGAAACTCCCGGGACAGGGGTTCGGCAGTACTTC. Translated, it gives CASSETPGTGVRQYF.

This rearrangement joins TRBV7-2 to TRBJ2-3; weak D call: TRBD2 (6 bases). The CDR3 contains 15 residues. Germline values: CDR1 SGHTA, CDR2 FQGNSA. Trimming left V 1 base short and J 0 bases short, with 8 bases between. CDR3 nucleotide sequence: TGTGCCAGCAGCTTAGTGGAGGGTAGCACAGATACGCAGTATTTT. Its protein is CASSLVEGSTDTQYF. The variable domain in full, completed from reference TRBV7-2 and TRBJ2-3, reads GAGVSQSPSNKVTEKGKDVELRCDPISGHTALYWYRQSLGQGLEFLIYFQGNSAPDKSGLPSDRFSAERTGGSVSTLTIQRTQQEDSAVYLCASSLVEGSTDTQYFGPGTRLTVL.

This chain connects TRBV10-3 to TRBJ2-7; TRBD2 might be the D (6 bases). Germline loops: CDR1 ENHRY, CDR2 SYGVKD. This CDR3 has 12 residues. V lost 6 bases, J lost 4 bases, and 10 bases lay in between. The CDR3 reads CAIRRDFYEQYF. In DNA form, the CDR3 reads TGTGCCATCAGAAGGGACTTTTACGAGCAGTACTTC.

This chain links TRBV5-1 with TRBJ2-5; D possibly corresponds to TRBD2 (6 bases). The CDR3 sequence is 15 residues long. The V end lost 6 bases, the J end lost 1 base, and 16 bases lay between the germline ends. Germline assignment: CDR1 SGHRS and CDR2 YFSETQ. As DNA, the CDR3 is TGCGCCAGCAACGCAGGAGGGGTGTTCCAAGAGACCCAGTACTTC. It yields the protein CASNAGGVFQETQYF. The full variable domain, its missing parts supplied by reference TRBV5-1 and TRBJ2-5, is KAGVTQTPRYLIKTRGQQVTLSCSPISGHRSVSWYQQTPGQGLQFLFEYFSETQRNKGNFPGRFSGRQFSNSRSEMNVSTLELGDSALYLCASNAGGVFQETQYFGPGTRLLVL.